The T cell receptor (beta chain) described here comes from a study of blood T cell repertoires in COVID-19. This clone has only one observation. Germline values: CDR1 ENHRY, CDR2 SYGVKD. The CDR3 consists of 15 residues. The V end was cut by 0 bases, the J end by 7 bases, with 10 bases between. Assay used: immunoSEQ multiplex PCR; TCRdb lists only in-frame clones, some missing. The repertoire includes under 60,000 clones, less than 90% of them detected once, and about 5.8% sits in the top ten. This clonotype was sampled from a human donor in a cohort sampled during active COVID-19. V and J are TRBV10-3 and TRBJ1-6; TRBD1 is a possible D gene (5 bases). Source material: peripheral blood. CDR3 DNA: TGTGCCATCAGTGAGTCAAAGCGGGGGAATTCACCCCTCCACTTT. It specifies CAISESKRGNSPLHF.